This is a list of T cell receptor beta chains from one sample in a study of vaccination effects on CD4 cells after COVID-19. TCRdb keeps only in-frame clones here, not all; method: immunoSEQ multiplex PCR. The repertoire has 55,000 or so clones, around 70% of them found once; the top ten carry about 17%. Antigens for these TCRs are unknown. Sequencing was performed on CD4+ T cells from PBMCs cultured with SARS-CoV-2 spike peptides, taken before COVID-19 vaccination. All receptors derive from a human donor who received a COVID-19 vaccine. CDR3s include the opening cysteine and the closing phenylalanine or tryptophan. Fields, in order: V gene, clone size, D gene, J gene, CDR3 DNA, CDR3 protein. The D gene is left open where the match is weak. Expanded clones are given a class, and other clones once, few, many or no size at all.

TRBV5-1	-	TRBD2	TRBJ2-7	TGCGCCAGCAGCCCGGGGGGGGTCTACGAGCAGTACTTC	CASSPGGVYEQYF
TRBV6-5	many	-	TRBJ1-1	TGTGCCAGCAGTTGGGGCCAGAACACTGAAGCTTTCTTT	CASSWGQNTEAFF
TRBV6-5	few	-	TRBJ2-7	TGTGCCAGCAGTTTCGGGACGAATACCTACGAGCAGTACTTC	CASSFGTNTYEQYF
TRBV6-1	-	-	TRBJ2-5	TGTGCCAGCAGTGAAGCGCTCGGGGCCCAAGAGACCCAGTACTTC	CASSEALGAQETQYF
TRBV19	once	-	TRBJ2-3	TGTGCCAGTAGTTCGTCGCGGGTGTCGGGGAATACGCAGTATTTT	CASSSSRVSGNTQYF
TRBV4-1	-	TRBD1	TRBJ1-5	TGCGCCAGCCGGGGGACAGGCCCCAATCAGCCCCAGCATTTT	CASRGTGPNQPQHF
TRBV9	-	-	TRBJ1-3	TGTGCCAGCAGCAACACAGCCCTCTCTGGAAACACCATATATTTT	CASSNTALSGNTIYF
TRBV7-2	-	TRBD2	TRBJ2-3	TGTGCCAGCAGCTGGGGACTAGCGGGAACAGATACGCAGTATTTT	CASSWGLAGTDTQYF
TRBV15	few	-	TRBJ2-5	TGTGCCACCAGCAGAGAAAGGCCAGGGGTGGCGGAGACCCAGTACTTC	CATSRERPGVAETQYF
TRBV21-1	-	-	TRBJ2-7	TGTGCCAGCAGCGACTTGACTTCCTACGAGCAGTACTTC	CASSDLTSYEQYF
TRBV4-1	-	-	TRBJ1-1	TGCGCCAGCAGCCAAGCAAAGGGGGTAATCATGAACACTGAAGCTTTCTTT	CASSQAKGVIMNTEAFF
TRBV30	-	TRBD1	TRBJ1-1	TGTGCCTGGAGTGTACAGGGGGCCACTGAAGCTTTCTTT	CAWSVQGATEAFF
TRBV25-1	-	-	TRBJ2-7	TGTGCCAGCAGGGCGGCTCAGTACTTC	CASRAAQYF
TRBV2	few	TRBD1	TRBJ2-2	TGTGCCAGCAGTCCATCCCCGGGACAGGGGAACACCGGGGAGCTGTTTTTT	CASSPSPGQGNTGELFF
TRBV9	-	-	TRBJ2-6	TGTGCCAGCAGCGTGGGGGGAACTGGGGCCAACGTCCTGACTTTC	CASSVGGTGANVLTF
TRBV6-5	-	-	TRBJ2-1	TGTGCCGGGGGCGGACTAGTATCCAATGAGCAGTTCTTC	CAGGGLVSNEQFF
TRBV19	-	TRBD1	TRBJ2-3	TGTGCCAGTAGTAAAAGACAGGGGGCTCTTTCGACAGATACGCAGTATTTT	CASSKRQGALSTDTQYF
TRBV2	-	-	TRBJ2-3	TGTGCCAGCGGGGCAGGGCCTAGCACAGATACGCAGTATTTT	CASGAGPSTDTQYF